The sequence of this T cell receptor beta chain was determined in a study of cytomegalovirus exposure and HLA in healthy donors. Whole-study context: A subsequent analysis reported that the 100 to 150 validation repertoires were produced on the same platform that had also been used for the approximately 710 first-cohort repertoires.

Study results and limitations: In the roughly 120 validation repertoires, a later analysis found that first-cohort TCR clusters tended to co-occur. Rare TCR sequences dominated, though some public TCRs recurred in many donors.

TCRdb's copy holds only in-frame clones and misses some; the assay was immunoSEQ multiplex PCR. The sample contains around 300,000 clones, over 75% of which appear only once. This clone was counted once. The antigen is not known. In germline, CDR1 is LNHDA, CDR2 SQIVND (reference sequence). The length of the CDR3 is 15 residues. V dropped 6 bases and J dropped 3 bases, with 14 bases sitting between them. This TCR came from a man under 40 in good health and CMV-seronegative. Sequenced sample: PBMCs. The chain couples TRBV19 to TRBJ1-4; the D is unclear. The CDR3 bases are TGTGCCAGTAGCGCCGATAGTAGATCTAATGAAAAACTGTTTTTT. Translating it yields CASSADSRSNEKLFF.